The 31 T cell receptor beta chains listed next were all sequenced from one sample in a study of T-cell memory formation after mild COVID-19. TCRdb passed the 5' RACE reads through MiXCR, listing each CDR3 protein once. This table has 300,000 to 400,000 distinct CDR3 sequences, about 15% appearing once. Sample: PBMCs or a T cell subset sorted from them (not recorded which). The source is a man aged 18 to 29 who had mild COVID-19 (a few samples of this study predate the infection). Cell type and time point are not known.

This chain joins TRBV7-2 and TRBJ2-7; TRBD2 matches 7 bases. Germline trimming cut 5 bases from V and 2 bases from J; bases unmatched to any gene: 6. The V gene's germline CDR1 is SGHTA and CDR2 FQGNSA. The CDR3 spans 14 residues. This chain's CDR3 is CASSRGRGAYEQYF. The CDR3 DNA reads TGTGCCAGCAGCCGAGGGAGGGGTGCCTACGAGCAGTACTTC.

The chain couples TRBV12-3 or TRBV12-4 to TRBJ1-2, with D uncertain. The CDR3 is 14 amino acids. V shed 5 bases and J shed 6 bases, with 16 bases lying between them. The CDR3 spells CASSPGVLLDGYTF. CDR3 DNA: TGTGCCAGCAGTCCTGGGGTCTTACTTGATGGCTACACCTTC.

This clonotype has at least ten counts. The CDR3 loop is CASSDGGPTSYEQYF. The CDR3 DNA reads as TGCGCCAGCAGTGATGGTGGGCCGACCTCCTACGAGCAGTACTTC. V gene TRBV10-2 combines with J gene TRBJ2-7, with D unresolved. Germline CDR1 and CDR2: WSHSY and SAAADI. The CDR3 contains 15 residues. V dropped 3 bases and J dropped 0 bases, with 12 bases sitting between them.

This chain joins TRBV18 and TRBJ1-1; a possible D gene is TRBD1 (5 bases). The CDR3 totals 14 residues. Germline V gene data show CDR1 as KGHSH and CDR2 as LQKENI. Trimming took off 4 bases at V and 1 base at J, with 10 bases between the two ends. CDR3 sequence (DNA): TGTGCCAGCTCACAGGGGTTGAGGAACACTGAAGCTTTCTTT. This encodes CASSQGLRNTEAFF.

The chain has TRBV27 and TRBJ2-5; no definite D call. CDR1 and CDR2 (germline): MNHEY, SMNVEV (reference sequence). CDR3 length equals 14 residues. V lost 3 bases and J lost 7, with 15 bases in between. CDR3 nucleotides: TGTGCCAGCAGTTTTGGAGCAGCCATGGGGACCCAGTACTTC. Translating it yields CASSFGAAMGTQYF.

This chain uses TRBV7-2 with TRBJ2-1, with D possibly being TRBD1 (6 bases). This CDR3 has 13 residues. V was cut by 5 bases and J by 11 bases, with 16 bases left in between. Germline CDR1 and CDR2: SGHTA and FQGNSA. Written as DNA, the CDR3 is TGTGCCAGCAGCCTTGACAGGTCTCGGAAGCAGTTCTTC. This translates into CASSLDRSRKQFF. Using reference TRBV7-2 and TRBJ2-1 for the parts outside the CDR3, the full variable domain is GAGVSQSPSNKVTEKGKDVELRCDPISGHTALYWYRQSLGQGLEFLIYFQGNSAPDKSGLPSDRFSAERTGGSVSTLTIQRTQQEDSAVYLCASSLDRSRKQFFGPGTRLTVL.

This clonotype occurred a few times. The chain links TRBV5-1 to TRBJ2-3; D is undetermined. Trimming shortened V by 4 bases and J by 6 bases, and 9 bases separated the two germline ends. CDR1 and CDR2 from the germline V gene are SGHRS and YFSETQ. This CDR3 is built from 12 residues. CDR3 in DNA: TGCGCCAGCAGCGCCCGATACGATACGCAGTATTTT. Protein product: CASSARYDTQYF.

This clonotype was detected many times. The chain is built from TRBV6-2 or TRBV6-3 and TRBJ2-3; D gene unclear. The CDR3 is 15 residues long. The V gene's germline CDR1 is MNHEY and CDR2 SVGEGT. With 0 bases removed from V and 3 bases from J, the gap between germline ends came to 10 bases. The CDR3 DNA is TGTGCCAGCAGTTACTCGCCGCAAAGGACAGATACGCAGTATTTT. It translates to CASSYSPQRTDTQYF.

This clonotype was detected only a few times. V usage is TRBV5-4 and J usage is TRBJ2-3, with 10 bases lining up with TRBD2. The CDR3 extends over 14 amino acids. The germline V gene has CDR1 SGHNT and CDR2 YYREEE (reference sequence). J gave up 6 bases and V 6 bases, and 7 bases lay outside the gene matches. CDR3 DNA: TGTGCCAGCAAATCGAGCGGGGGGGCTGATACGCAGTATTTT. It is translated as CASKSSGGADTQYF.

This clonotype has a handful of counts. J is TRBJ2-1 and V is TRBV15; tentatively, D is TRBD2 (5 bases). The CDR3 covers 12 residues. Germline values: CDR1 LNHNV, CDR2 YYDKDF (reference sequence). V lost 5 bases to trimming and J lost 5 bases, with 7 bases between them. CDR3 region: CATSGSDNEQFF. As DNA, the CDR3 is TGTGCCACCAGCGGGAGCGACAATGAGCAGTTCTTC.

This clonotype was counted once. The CDR3 region is CAISTGLGQPQHF. The CDR3 DNA sequence: TGTGCCATCAGCACAGGGCTCGGTCAGCCCCAGCATTTT. The gene calls are TRBV10-3 and TRBJ1-5; possibly TRBD1 for D (6 bases). Per germline, CDR1 ENHRY and CDR2 SYGVKD. This CDR3 region has 13 residues. Trimming cost V 6 bases and J 6 bases, with 12 bases left between them.

The rearrangement links TRBV27 to TRBJ2-7, with 8 bases aligning to TRBD1. Germline V gives CDR1 MNHEY, CDR2 SMNVEV (reference sequence). Trimming removed 6 bases from V and 7 bases from J; junction bases left unmatched: 8. The CDR3 spans 13 residues. CDR3 sequence reads: CASSARTGWEQYV. The CDR3 DNA is TGTGCCAGCAGCGCCCGGACAGGGTGGGAGCAGTACGTC.

This chain connects TRBV7-9 to TRBJ2-5; a weak D match, TRBD1 (6 bases). The V gene's germline CDR1 is SEHNR and CDR2 FQNEAQ (reference sequence). The CDR3 sequence is 15 residues long. Trimming cost V 3 bases and J 5 bases, with 16 bases left between them. The CDR3 region has the DNA TGTGCCAGCAGCTTTCCGGGACACGGGTTGGAGACCCAGTACTTC. Translating it yields CASSFPGHGLETQYF.

The chain combines TRBV3-1 with TRBJ2-2; D is ambiguous. Trimming left V 5 bases short and J 6 bases short, with 10 bases between. Per germline, CDR1 LGHDT and CDR2 YNNKEL (reference sequence). The CDR3 is 13 amino acids. The DNA for the CDR3 is TGTGCCAGCAGCATCGGTACAGCCGGGGAGCTGTTTTTT. Protein: CASSIGTAGELFF.

In its sample, this clonotype was seen a few times. The rearrangement links TRBV2 to TRBJ1-5; D ambiguous. Germline lookup yields CDR1 SNHLY and CDR2 FYNNEI. V was trimmed by 8 bases and J by 7 bases, leaving 15 bases between them. CDR3 length equals 13 residues. DNA of the CDR3: TGTGCCAGCTCGGAGGAGGGCGGCCAGCCCCAGCATTTT. Translation: CASSEEGGQPQHF.

The chain employs TRBV4-1 and TRBJ1-3, with D unclear. The CDR3 has 16 residues. The V gene lost 5 bases and the J gene lost 4 bases, with 18 bases spanning the gap. Germline CDR1 reads MGHRA; CDR2 reads YSYEKL. The CDR3, as DNA: TGCGCCAGCAGCGATCCGGGCCGAGCATTAGGAAACACCATATATTTT. Translation gives CASSDPGRALGNTIYF.

This clonotype was observed a few times. This chain links TRBV6-6 with TRBJ1-2, with D tentatively TRBD1 (5 bases). CDR1 and CDR2 from the germline V gene are MNHNY and SVGAGI (reference sequence). The CDR3 totals 13 residues. V dropped 6 bases and J dropped 2 bases, with 10 bases sitting between them. CDR3 in amino acids: CASRGRTNYGYTF. The CDR3 nucleotides are TGTGCCAGCAGGGGACGGACAAACTATGGCTACACCTTC.

This clonotype was picked up a small number of times. The V gene is TRBV6-5, the J gene TRBJ2-1; no clear D. The CDR3 contains 14 residues. Trimming pared 1 base from V and 8 bases from J, leaving 12 bases between. CDR1 MNHEY and CDR2 SVGAGI come from the germline V gene. The CDR3 DNA reads as TGTGCCAGCAGTTACTGGCCATCTGGGGATGAGCAGTTCTTC. Its translation is CASSYWPSGDEQFF.

V is TRBV14 and J is TRBJ2-2; D is ambiguous. Trimming left V 1 base short and J 3 bases short, with 12 bases between. The germline V gene has CDR1 SGHDN and CDR2 FVKESK. This CDR3 comprises 16 residues. CDR3 in DNA: TGTGCCAGCAGCCAAGTCGCGTCCGTAGACACCGGGGAGCTGTTTTTT. Its protein is CASSQVASVDTGELFF.

This clonotype has only a few counts. The rearrangement links TRBV20-1 to TRBJ2-1, with 7 nucleotides matching TRBD2. CDR1 is DFQATT, CDR2 SNEGSKA, per germline (reference sequence). This CDR3 region has 15 residues. V trimming: 4 bases; J trimming: 8 bases; junction bases outside the gene matches: 14. This CDR3 is CSATVPGGSPHEQFF. CDR3 nucleotide sequence: TGCAGTGCTACAGTACCGGGAGGAAGCCCCCATGAGCAGTTCTTC.

V gene TRBV27 combines with J gene TRBJ2-6, with D tentatively TRBD2 (5 bases). Germline values: CDR1 MNHEY, CDR2 SMNVEV (reference sequence). The CDR3 runs to 14 residues. V shed 10 bases and J shed 3 bases, with 13 bases lying between them. The chain's CDR3 is CATREAGGANVLTF. CDR3 coding DNA: TGTGCCACCCGAGAGGCGGGTGGGGCCAACGTCCTGACTTTC. Looking up the rest from reference TRBV27 and TRBJ2-6 gives the full variable domain: EAQVTQNPRYLITVTGKKLTVTCSQNMNHEYMSWYRQDPGLGLRQIYYSMNVEVTDKGDVPEGYKVSRKEKRNFPLILESPSPNQTSLYFCATREAGGANVLTFGAGSRLTVL.

This chain joins TRBV7-3 and TRBJ2-7; TRBD1 matches at 9 bases. The CDR3 is made up of 14 amino acids. The V gene end was trimmed by 5 bases and the J gene end by 2 bases; junction bases not matched to a gene: 4. In germline, CDR1 is SGHTA, CDR2 FQGTGA. This chain's CDR3 is CASSQDRGAYEQYF. The CDR3 DNA sequence: TGTGCCAGCAGCCAGGACAGGGGCGCCTACGAGCAGTACTTC.

The chain recombines TRBV7-9 with TRBJ1-1; 9 nucleotides match TRBD1. The CDR3 spans 15 residues. Germline CDR1 and CDR2: SEHNR and FQNEAQ (reference sequence). V shed 5 bases and J 7 bases; nucleotides not matched to a gene: 11. The DNA for the CDR3 is TGTGCCAGCAGCCCAAGATGGGACAGGGCCGTTGAAGCTTTCTTT. Its translation: CASSPRWDRAVEAFF.

This clonotype appeared a single time. Relative to the germline gene, one junction end is altered; a read error may explain this. The chain is built from TRBV4-3 and TRBJ1-1, with no clear D. The germline CDR1 and CDR2 sequences are LGHNA and YSLEER. The CDR3 contains 16 residues. Here the CDR3 reads CASSQDYSSINTESFF. The DNA for the CDR3 is TGCGCCAGCAGCCAAGATTATTCGAGCATCAACACTGAATCTTTCTTT.

The V call is TRBV28, the J call TRBJ2-1; TRBD2 agrees at 10 bases. Trimming took 4 bases from V and 4 from J; bases not matched to a gene: 4. The germline gives CDR1 MDHEN, CDR2 SYDVKM. The CDR3 runs to 15 residues. CDR3 nucleotide sequence: TGTGCCAGCAGTTCCATAGCGGGGGGTTACAATGAGCAGTTCTTC. Translation gives CASSSIAGGYNEQFF. Together with reference TRBV28 and TRBJ2-1, the CDR3 gives the full variable domain: DVKVTQSSRYLVKRTGEKVFLECVQDMDHENMFWYRQDPGLGLRLIYFSYDVKMKEKGDIPEGYSVSREKKERFSLILESASTNQTSMYLCASSSIAGGYNEQFFGPGTRLTVL.

In this sample, this clonotype turned up many times. The chain uses TRBV3-1 and TRBJ2-5; D ambiguous. Germline CDR1 LGHDT, CDR2 YNNKEL (reference sequence). CDR3 length: 13 amino acids. Deletions cut 1 base from V and 4 bases from J, with 7 bases between. In DNA, the CDR3 is TGTGCCAGCAGCCAAGGGGTTGGAGAGACCCAGTACTTC. Translating gives CASSQGVGETQYF.

This clonotype has only a few counts. The V call is TRBV5-5, the J call TRBJ2-1; D not certain. Germline CDR1 is SGHKS and CDR2 is YYEKEE (reference sequence). CDR3 length: 15 residues. Trimming removed 6 bases at V and 0 bases at J, with 13 bases between. The CDR3 sequence: CASTLRGVSYNEQFF. DNA for the CDR3: TGTGCCAGCACCCTCAGAGGCGTCTCCTACAATGAGCAGTTCTTC.

This clonotype was found a few times. The chain carries TRBV7-2 and TRBJ1-2; possibly TRBD1 for D (5 bases). The germline V gene has CDR1 SGHTA and CDR2 FQGNSA. This CDR3 has 14 amino acids. V lost 5 bases and J lost 8, with 18 bases in between. CDR3 amino acids: CASSPSGGGEGYTF. The CDR3 DNA sequence: TGTGCCAGCAGCCCCTCTGGGGGAGGGGAAGGCTACACCTTC. The variable domain in full, completed from reference TRBV7-2 and TRBJ1-2, reads GAGVSQSPSNKVTEKGKDVELRCDPISGHTALYWYRQSLGQGLEFLIYFQGNSAPDKSGLPSDRFSAERTGGSVSTLTIQRTQQEDSAVYLCASSPSGGGEGYTFGSGTRLTVV.

This chain uses TRBV12-3 or TRBV12-4 with TRBJ2-2, with D uncertain. The CDR3 extends over 14 amino acids. V lost 0 bases and J 1 base, leaving 3 bases between the germline ends. CDR3 nucleotides: TGTGCCAGCAGTTTAGCGCAGAACACCGGGGAGCTGTTTTTT. It encodes CASSLAQNTGELFF.

This chain joins TRBV27 and TRBJ2-7; 7 bases are shared with TRBD1. This CDR3 contains 14 residues. The ends lost 0 bases at V and 7 bases at J; junction bases unmatched: 6. The germline V gene has CDR1 MNHEY and CDR2 SMNVEV (reference sequence). The CDR3: CASSLSQGVQEQYF. In DNA, the CDR3 is TGTGCCAGCAGTTTATCCCAGGGGGTCCAAGAGCAGTACTTC.

The chain uses TRBV30 and TRBJ2-2; D perhaps matches TRBD1 (5 bases). Looked up from germline, CDR1 is GTSNPN and CDR2 is SVGIG (reference sequence). The CDR3 consists of 13 residues. V was trimmed by 2 bases and J by 1 base, leaving 5 bases between them. The CDR3 here is CAWSRGNTGELFF. Written as DNA, the CDR3 is TGTGCCTGGAGTAGGGGGAACACCGGGGAGCTGTTTTTT.